The clone carrying this TCR beta chain was observed a handful of times. The antigen is undetermined. TCR beta CDR3 sequences were amplified from RNA transcripts. RT-PCR in the first round (using the HTBI primer set) targeted the TCR CDR3. Each CDR3 protein gets one entry after TCRdb re-called the multiplex PCR reads with MiXCR. There are hundreds of thousands of distinct CDR3 sequences in the sample; about 14% occur only once, and less than 15% lies in the top ten. These data originate in a study of T cells in Graves' hyperthyroidism and ophthalmopathy. Findings of the study overall: Blood held most thyroid clonotypes expanded above 0.001 frequency.

Enrolled ophthalmopathy patients presented with a Clinical Activity Score of at least 3, a NOSPECS grade of at least 4, and disease duration under 3 months. The length of the CDR3 is 15 residues. Per the germline V gene, CDR1 is LGHNA and CDR2 is YNFKEQ. Trimming shortened V by 0 bases and J by 4 bases, and 10 bases separated the two germline ends. The rearrangement uses TRBV4-2 and TRBJ1-5; D uncertain. Sequencing used blood. This clonotype was obtained from a man in his late teens or twenties with Graves' ophthalmopathy. The CDR3 reads CASSQEAFINQPQHF. The CDR3 DNA follows: TGTGCCAGCAGCCAAGAGGCCTTTATTAATCAGCCCCAGCATTTT.